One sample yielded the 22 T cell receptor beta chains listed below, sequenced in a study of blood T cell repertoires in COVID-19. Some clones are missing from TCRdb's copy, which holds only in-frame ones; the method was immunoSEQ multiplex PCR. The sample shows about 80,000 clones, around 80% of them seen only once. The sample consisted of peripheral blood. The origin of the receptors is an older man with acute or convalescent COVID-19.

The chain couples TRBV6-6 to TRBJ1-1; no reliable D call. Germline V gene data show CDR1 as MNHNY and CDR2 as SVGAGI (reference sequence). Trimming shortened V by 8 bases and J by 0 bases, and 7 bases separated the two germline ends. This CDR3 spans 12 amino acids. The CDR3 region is CASLRVNTEAFF. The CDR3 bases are TGTGCCAGCCTCCGGGTGAACACTGAAGCTTTCTTT.

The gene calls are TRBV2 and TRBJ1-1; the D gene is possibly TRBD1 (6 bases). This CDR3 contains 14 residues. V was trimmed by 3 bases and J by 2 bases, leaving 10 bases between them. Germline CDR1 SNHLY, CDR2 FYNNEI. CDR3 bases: TGTGCCAGCAGTGATAGACAGGTTAACACTGAAGCTTTCTTT. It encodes CASSDRQVNTEAFF.

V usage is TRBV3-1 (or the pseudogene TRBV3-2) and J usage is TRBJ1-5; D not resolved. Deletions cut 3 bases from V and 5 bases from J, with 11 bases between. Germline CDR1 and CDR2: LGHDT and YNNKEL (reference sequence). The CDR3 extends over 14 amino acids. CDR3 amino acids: CASSQRGGHQPQHF. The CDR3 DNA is TGTGCCAGCAGCCAGCGTGGCGGGCATCAGCCCCAGCATTTT.

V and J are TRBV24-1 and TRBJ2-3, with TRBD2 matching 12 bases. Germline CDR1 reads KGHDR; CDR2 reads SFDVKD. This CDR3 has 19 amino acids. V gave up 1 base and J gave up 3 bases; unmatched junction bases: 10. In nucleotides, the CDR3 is TGTGCCACCAGTGATTTCTGCCTGACTAGCGGGGGTGGGACAGATACGCAGTATTTT. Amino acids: CATSDFCLTSGGGTDTQYF.

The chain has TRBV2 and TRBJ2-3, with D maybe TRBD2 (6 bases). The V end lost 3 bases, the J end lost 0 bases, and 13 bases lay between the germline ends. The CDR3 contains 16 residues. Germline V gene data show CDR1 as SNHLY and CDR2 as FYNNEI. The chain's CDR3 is CASSDGTSASTDTQYF. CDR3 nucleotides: TGTGCCAGCAGTGACGGGACTTCAGCTAGCACAGATACGCAGTATTTT.

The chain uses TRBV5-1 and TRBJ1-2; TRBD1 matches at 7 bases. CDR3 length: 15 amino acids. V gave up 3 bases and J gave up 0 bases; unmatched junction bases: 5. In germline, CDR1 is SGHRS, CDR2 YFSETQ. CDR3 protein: CASSSGTVSNYGYTF. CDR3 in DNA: TGCGCCAGCAGCTCTGGGACAGTTTCTAACTATGGCTACACCTTC.

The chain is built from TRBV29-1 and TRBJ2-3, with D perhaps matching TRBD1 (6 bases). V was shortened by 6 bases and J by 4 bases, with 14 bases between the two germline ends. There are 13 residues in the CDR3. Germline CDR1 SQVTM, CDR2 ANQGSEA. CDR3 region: CSVIRGNSDTQYF. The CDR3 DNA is TGCAGCGTAATCAGGGGTAACTCAGATACGCAGTATTTT.

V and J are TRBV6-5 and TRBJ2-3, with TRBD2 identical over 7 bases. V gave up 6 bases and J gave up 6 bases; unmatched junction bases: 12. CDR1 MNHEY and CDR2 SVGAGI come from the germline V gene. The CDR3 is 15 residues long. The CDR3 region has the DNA TGTGCCAGCAGCCGTCAGCGGGGCCAAGCGGATACGCAGTATTTT. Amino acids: CASSRQRGQADTQYF.

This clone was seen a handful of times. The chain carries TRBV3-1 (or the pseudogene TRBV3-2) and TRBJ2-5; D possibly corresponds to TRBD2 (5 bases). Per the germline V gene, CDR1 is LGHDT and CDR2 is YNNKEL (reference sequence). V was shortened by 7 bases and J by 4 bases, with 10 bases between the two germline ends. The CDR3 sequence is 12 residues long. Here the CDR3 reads CASMGVLETQYF. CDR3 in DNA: TGTGCCAGCATGGGAGTTTTAGAGACCCAGTACTTC.

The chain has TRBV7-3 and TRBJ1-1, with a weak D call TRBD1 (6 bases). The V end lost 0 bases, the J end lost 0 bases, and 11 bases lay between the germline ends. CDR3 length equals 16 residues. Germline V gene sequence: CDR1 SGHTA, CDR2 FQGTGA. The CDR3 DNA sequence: TGTGCCAGCAGCTTAACCGGGGGGACAATGAACACTGAAGCTTTCTTT. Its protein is CASSLTGGTMNTEAFF.

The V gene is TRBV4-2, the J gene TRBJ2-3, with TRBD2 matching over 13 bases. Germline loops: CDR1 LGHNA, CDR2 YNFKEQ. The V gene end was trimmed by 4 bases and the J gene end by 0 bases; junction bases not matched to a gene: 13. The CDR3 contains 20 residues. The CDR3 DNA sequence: TGTGCCAGCAGCCTTACGGGACTAGCGGGGAACGCCCCTAGCACAGATACGCAGTATTTT. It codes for CASSLTGLAGNAPSTDTQYF.

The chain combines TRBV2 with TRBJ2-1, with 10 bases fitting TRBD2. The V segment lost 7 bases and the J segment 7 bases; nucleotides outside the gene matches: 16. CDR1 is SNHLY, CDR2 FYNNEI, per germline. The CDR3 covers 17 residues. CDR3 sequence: CASKRSPTSGVGNEQFF. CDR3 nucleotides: TGTGCCAGCAAGCGATCTCCCACTAGCGGGGTTGGGAATGAGCAGTTCTTC.

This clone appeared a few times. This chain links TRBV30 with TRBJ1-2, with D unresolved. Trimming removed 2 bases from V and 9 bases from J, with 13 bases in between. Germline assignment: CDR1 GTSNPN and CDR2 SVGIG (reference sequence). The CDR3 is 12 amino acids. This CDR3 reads CAWSNGPGSYTF. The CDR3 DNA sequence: TGTGCCTGGAGTAATGGCCCAGGTAGCTACACCTTC.

CDR3 loop: CASSPHGGTPSGANVLTF. The DNA of the CDR3 is TGTGCCAGCAGCCCCCACGGGGGGACCCCCTCTGGGGCCAACGTCCTGACTTTC. The V and J genes are TRBV7-3 and TRBJ2-6; 7 nucleotides match TRBD2. CDR1 and CDR2 (germline): SGHTA, FQGTGA. The length of the CDR3 is 18 residues. Unmatched junction bases numbered 10, after V lost 5 bases and J lost 0 bases.

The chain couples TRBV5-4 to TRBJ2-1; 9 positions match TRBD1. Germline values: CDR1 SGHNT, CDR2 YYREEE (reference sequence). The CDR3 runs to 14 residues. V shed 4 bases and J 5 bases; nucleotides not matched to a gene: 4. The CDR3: CASSLRDRDNEQFF. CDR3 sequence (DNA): TGTGCCAGCAGCCTCCGGGACAGGGACAATGAGCAGTTCTTC.

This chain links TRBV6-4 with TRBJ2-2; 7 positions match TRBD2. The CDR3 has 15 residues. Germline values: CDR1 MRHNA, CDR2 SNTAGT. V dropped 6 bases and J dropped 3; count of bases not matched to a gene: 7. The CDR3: CASRERGTYTGELFF. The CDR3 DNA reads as TGTGCCAGCAGGGAGCGGGGAACTTACACCGGGGAGCTGTTTTTT.

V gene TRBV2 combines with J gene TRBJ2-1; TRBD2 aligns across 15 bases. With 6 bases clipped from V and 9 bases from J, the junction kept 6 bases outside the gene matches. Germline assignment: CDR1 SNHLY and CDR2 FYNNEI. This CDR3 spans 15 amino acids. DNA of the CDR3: TGTGCCAGCAGCTGGACTAGCGGGGGGGCTGTTGAGCAGTTCTTC. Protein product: CASSWTSGGAVEQFF.

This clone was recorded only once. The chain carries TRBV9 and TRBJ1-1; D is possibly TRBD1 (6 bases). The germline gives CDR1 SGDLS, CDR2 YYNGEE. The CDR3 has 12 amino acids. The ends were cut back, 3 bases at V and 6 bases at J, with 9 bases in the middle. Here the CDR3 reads CASSGGPAEAFF. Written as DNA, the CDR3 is TGTGCCAGCAGCGGGGGGCCGGCTGAAGCTTTCTTT.

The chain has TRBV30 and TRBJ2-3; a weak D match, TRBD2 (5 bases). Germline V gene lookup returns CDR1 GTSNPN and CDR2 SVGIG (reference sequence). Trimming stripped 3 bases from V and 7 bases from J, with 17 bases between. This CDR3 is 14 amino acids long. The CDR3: CAWRDSYQTNTQYF. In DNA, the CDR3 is TGTGCCTGGAGGGACTCCTACCAAACGAATACGCAGTATTTT.

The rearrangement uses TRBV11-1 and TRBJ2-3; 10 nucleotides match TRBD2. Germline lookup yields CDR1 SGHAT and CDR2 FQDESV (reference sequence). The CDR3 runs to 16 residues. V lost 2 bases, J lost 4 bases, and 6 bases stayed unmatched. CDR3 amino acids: CASSLNGLAGADTQYF. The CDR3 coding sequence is TGTGCCAGCAGCTTAAATGGGCTAGCGGGGGCAGATACGCAGTATTTT.

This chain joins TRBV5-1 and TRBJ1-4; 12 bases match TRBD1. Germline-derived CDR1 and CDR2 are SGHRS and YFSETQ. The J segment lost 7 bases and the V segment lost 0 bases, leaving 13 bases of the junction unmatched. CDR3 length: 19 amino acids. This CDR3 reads CASSLEGQGALALGEKLFF. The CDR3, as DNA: TGCGCCAGCAGCTTGGAGGGACAGGGGGCACTGGCATTAGGTGAAAAACTGTTTTTT.

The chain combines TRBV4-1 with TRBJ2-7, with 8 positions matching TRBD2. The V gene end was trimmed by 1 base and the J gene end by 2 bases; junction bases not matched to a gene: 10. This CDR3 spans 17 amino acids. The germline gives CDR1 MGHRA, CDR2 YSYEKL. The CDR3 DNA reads TGCGCCAGCAGCCAAGTACAAAGCGGGGGCCTTCCCTACGAGCAGTACTTC. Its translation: CASSQVQSGGLPYEQYF.